A single sample gave rise to the 10 T cell receptor beta chains below, sequenced in a study of blood T cell repertoires in COVID-19. The data were produced by immunoSEQ multiplex PCR, yet TCRdb's version contains in-frame clones alone and is incomplete. The table records about 89,000 clones, roughly 80% of them present only once. Sequenced input: peripheral blood. These receptors were collected from a man in his 70s with COVID-19, enrolled during active disease.

The CDR3 DNA reads TGTGCCAGCAGGCCGTCGGCTAGCGGGAGCAACGAGCAGTACTTC. It encodes CASRPSASGSNEQYF. This sequence joins TRBV28 and TRBJ2-7; TRBD2 matches 10 bases. This CDR3 spans 15 amino acids. The germline CDR1 and CDR2 sequences are MDHEN and SYDVKM. J lost 5 bases, V lost 6 bases, and 10 bases had no gene match.

This rearrangement joins TRBV5-1 to TRBJ2-1; TRBD2 agrees at 11 bases. The V and J ends lost 2 bases and 6 bases, in that order; junction bases with no gene match: 19. Per the germline V gene, CDR1 is SGHRS and CDR2 is YFSETQ. The CDR3 totals 20 residues. For the CDR3, the DNA is TGCGCCAGCAGCTTTCCTAACGGGGGGACTAGCGGCTCATGGGTCAATGAGCAGTTCTTC. It is translated as CASSFPNGGTSGSWVNEQFF.

The CDR3 bases are TGTGCCAGCAGCTTCATCCGGAGCTCCTACAATGAGCAGTTCTTC. It encodes CASSFIRSSYNEQFF. The rearrangement uses TRBV7-9 and TRBJ2-1; D is unclear. Germline values: CDR1 SEHNR, CDR2 FQNEAQ (reference sequence). There are 15 residues in the CDR3. V dropped 3 bases and J dropped 0 bases, with 9 bases sitting between them.

The J gene is TRBJ1-5, the V gene TRBV28, with TRBD1 matching over 9 bases. The CDR3 consists of 14 residues. Germline V lookup: CDR1 MDHEN, CDR2 SYDVKM. V gave up 6 bases and J gave up 4 bases; unmatched junction bases: 4. The CDR3 reads CASRGTGTNQPQHF. DNA of the CDR3: TGTGCCAGCAGGGGGACAGGGACAAATCAGCCCCAGCATTTT.

This sequence joins TRBV30 and TRBJ2-2; unclear D gene. The V gene's germline CDR1 is GTSNPN and CDR2 SVGIG (reference sequence). The CDR3 contains 12 residues. The germline V and J ends were trimmed by 3 bases and 8 bases, with 10 bases remaining between them. CDR3 region: CAWRVSGGELFF. CDR3 DNA sequence: TGTGCCTGGAGGGTCTCAGGAGGGGAGCTGTTTTTT.

This clone is a singleton in its sample. The gene calls are TRBV6-1 and TRBJ1-2; D uncertain. Germline assignment: CDR1 MNHNS and CDR2 SASEGT. The CDR3 is made up of 13 amino acids. V lost 3 bases to trimming and J lost 2 bases, with 7 bases between them. As DNA, the CDR3 is TGTGCCAGCAGTGACAGGAACAACTATGGCTACACCTTC. The encoded protein is CASSDRNNYGYTF.

This chain joins TRBV27 and TRBJ1-2; possible D gene TRBD1, 6 bases. V was pared by 3 bases and J by 1 base, with 9 bases between. The CDR3 runs 14 residues. CDR1 is MNHEY and CDR2 is SMNVEV in the germline V gene (reference sequence). CDR3 sequence (DNA): TGTGCCAGCAGTTTGGGCAGGGGTAACTATGGCTACACCTTC. Protein: CASSLGRGNYGYTF.

The V call is TRBV4-1, the J call TRBJ2-1, with 8 positions matching TRBD1. J gave up 2 bases and V 3 bases, and 3 bases lay outside the gene matches. The CDR3 extends over 15 amino acids. Germline lookup yields CDR1 MGHRA and CDR2 YSYEKL. The chain's CDR3 is CASSQGGQAYNEQFF. As DNA, the CDR3 is TGCGCCAGCAGCCAGGGGGGACAGGCCTACAATGAGCAGTTCTTC.

The CDR3 coding sequence is TGTGCCAGCTCACCGCCCGATAAAGGGACAGGGATCCACACCTTC. It encodes CASSPPDKGTGIHTF. The V and J genes are TRBV18 and TRBJ1-2, with TRBD1 matching over 9 bases. Germline loops: CDR1 KGHSH, CDR2 LQKENI. The CDR3 is made up of 15 amino acids. After removal of 3 bases from V and 12 bases from J, the junction contained 14 bases not matched to a gene.

The chain has TRBV28 and TRBJ1-6; TRBD1 matches at 8 bases. Germline CDR1 is MDHEN and CDR2 is SYDVKM. V trimming: 9 bases; J trimming: 8 bases; junction bases outside the gene matches: 9. The CDR3 contains 14 residues. In DNA form, the CDR3 reads TGTGCCAGTAACAGGGGGTCTACAGATTCACCCCTCCACTTT. Protein: CASNRGSTDSPLHF.